This T cell receptor (beta chain) was recovered during a study of technical replicates of blood from a handful of donors. This table comes from immunoSEQ multiplex PCR, and its TCRdb copy is limited to in-frame clones, with some not included. The repertoire includes about 74,000 clones, around 95% of them detected once, and roughly 0.36% sits in the top ten. This CDR3 is built from 13 residues. The germline V gene encodes CDR1 SGHRS and CDR2 YFSETQ. Trimming shortened V by 7 bases and J by 0 bases, and 11 bases separated the two germline ends. The source material was T cells isolated from PBMCs. The chain joins TRBV5-1 to TRBJ2-7; D perhaps matches TRBD2 (5 bases). The clonotype was recovered from a human donor in good health. Here the CDR3 reads CASQPADSYEQYF. In DNA, the CDR3 is TGCGCCAGCCAGCCAGCGGACTCCTACGAGCAGTACTTC.